Listed here are 24 T cell receptor beta chains from one sample, sequenced in a study of T cells in Graves' hyperthyroidism and ophthalmopathy. RNA transcripts were the template for amplifying TCR beta CDR3 regions. First-round RT-PCR targeting the TCR CDR3 was performed with the HTBI primer set. TCRdb fed the multiplex PCR reads into MiXCR, producing one record per CDR3 protein. The sample records 300,000 to 450,000 distinct CDR3 sequences, 25% being singletons. Sequenced input: blood. The source of these receptors is a middle-aged man with Graves' hyperthyroidism.

V usage is TRBV7-2 and J usage is TRBJ1-6, with D tentatively TRBD1 (6 bases). The V gene's germline CDR1 is SGHTA and CDR2 FQGNSA. V was trimmed by 1 base and J by 4 bases, leaving 14 bases between them. The CDR3 runs to 17 residues. CDR3: CASSLVAGVDYNSPLHF. CDR3 DNA sequence: TGTGCCAGCAGCTTAGTGGCAGGGGTTGATTATAATTCACCCCTCCACTTT.

For the CDR3, the DNA is TGTGCCAGCAGCCAAACTAGCGTCACCGGGGAGCTGTTTTTT. It is translated as CASSQTSVTGELFF. This chain links TRBV4-2 with TRBJ2-2; 7 bases match TRBD2. Germline trimming cut 2 bases from V and 4 bases from J; bases unmatched to any gene: 1. The CDR3 is 14 residues long. In germline, CDR1 is LGHNA, CDR2 YNFKEQ.

V gene TRBV5-1 combines with J gene TRBJ1-1; the match to TRBD1 covers 8 bases. The junction had 10 bases not matched to a gene; V was cut back by 4 bases and J by 8 bases. Germline CDR1 is SGHRS and CDR2 is YFSETQ. The CDR3 length is 14 residues. The CDR3: CASSPPVQGGEAFF. Written as DNA, the CDR3 is TGCGCCAGCAGCCCCCCGGTACAGGGGGGCGAAGCTTTCTTT.

This clonotype has ten or more counts. The CDR3 DNA sequence: TGTGCCAGCAGCAAACGGGACAGGGGAGAGACCCAGTACTTC. Translating gives CASSKRDRGETQYF. This chain joins TRBV5-4 and TRBJ2-5; 10 positions agree with TRBD1. Germline assignment: CDR1 SGHNT and CDR2 YYREEE (reference sequence). V shed 4 bases, J shed 4 bases, and the junction held 4 bases outside the gene matches. The CDR3 loop spans 14 amino acids.

This clonotype was counted many times. The chain carries TRBV20-1 and TRBJ1-1; D is perhaps TRBD1 (5 bases). Germline V gene data show CDR1 as DFQATT and CDR2 as SNEGSKA (reference sequence). V was trimmed by 7 bases and J by 1 base, leaving 10 bases between them. The CDR3 has 12 residues. CDR3 sequence reads: CSGGSGNTEAFF. DNA of the CDR3: TGCAGTGGGGGGTCAGGGAACACTGAAGCTTTCTTT.

This clonotype appeared many times. The V and J genes are TRBV28 and TRBJ2-3; the D gene is possibly TRBD2 (6 bases). Germline CDR1 and CDR2: MDHEN and SYDVKM. Between the trimmed V and J ends, which lost 5 bases and 0 bases, there was a span of 21 bases. The CDR3 length is 18 residues. The CDR3: CASSPGTGARASTDTQYF. The CDR3 DNA reads TGTGCCAGCAGTCCCGGGACTGGAGCCCGGGCCAGCACAGATACGCAGTATTTT. Variable domain in full (rest from reference TRBV28 and TRBJ2-3): DVKVTQSSRYLVKRTGEKVFLECVQDMDHENMFWYRQDPGLGLRLIYFSYDVKMKEKGDIPEGYSVSREKKERFSLILESASTNQTSMYLCASSPGTGARASTDTQYFGPGTRLTVL.

J is TRBJ1-2 and V is TRBV19; D uncertain. CDR3 size: 13 residues. V shed 7 bases and J shed 5 bases, with 14 bases lying between them. Germline V gene sequence: CDR1 LNHDA, CDR2 SQIVND (reference sequence). Here the CDR3 reads CASKPEQLYGYTF. For the CDR3, the DNA is TGTGCCAGTAAGCCTGAACAACTATATGGCTACACCTTC.

V usage is TRBV7-2 and J usage is TRBJ2-3; D call uncertain. Germline assignment: CDR1 SGHTA and CDR2 FQGNSA. The CDR3 runs 12 residues. V lost 5 bases, J lost 7 bases, and 10 bases lay in between. This CDR3 is CASSPVLNTQYF. The CDR3 DNA reads TGTGCCAGCAGCCCAGTGTTAAATACGCAGTATTTT.

J is TRBJ2-1 and V is TRBV28; 11 positions agree with TRBD1. This CDR3 has 15 amino acids. J gave up 5 bases and V 6 bases, and 6 bases lay outside the gene matches. Per germline, CDR1 MDHEN and CDR2 SYDVKM. CDR3 nucleotides: TGTGCCAGCAGGGAGGACAGGGGGCTGAACAATGAGCAGTTCTTC. The encoded protein is CASREDRGLNNEQFF.

The V gene is TRBV20-1, the J gene TRBJ2-2; the match to TRBD2 covers 9 bases. The CDR3 consists of 16 residues. Germline V CDR1 and CDR2: DFQATT, SNEGSKA (reference sequence). The J segment lost 5 bases and the V segment lost 3 bases, leaving 10 bases of the junction unmatched. CDR3 amino acids: CSARRSGSTETGELFF. The CDR3 DNA follows: TGCAGTGCTAGGCGTAGCGGGAGTACTGAAACCGGGGAGCTGTTTTTT.

This clonotype turned up a few times. The rearrangement uses TRBV19 and TRBJ2-1; 7 bases align to TRBD1. J was trimmed by 7 bases and V by 6 bases; bases with no gene match: 12. Per the germline V gene, CDR1 is LNHDA and CDR2 is SQIVND (reference sequence). The CDR3 loop spans 15 amino acids. The CDR3 nucleotides read TGTGCCAGTAGCAATTGGGTACAGGGGACGAATGAGCAGTTCTTC. This encodes CASSNWVQGTNEQFF.

There are many counts of this clonotype. The rearrangement links TRBV3-1 to TRBJ1-1; no clear D gene. This CDR3 is built from 15 residues. CDR1 and CDR2 from the germline V gene are LGHDT and YNNKEL (reference sequence). The V end lost 4 bases, the J end lost 0 bases, and 12 bases lay between the germline ends. CDR3 region: CASSPTSNMNTEAFF. In DNA form, the CDR3 reads TGTGCCAGCAGCCCAACTTCTAATATGAACACTGAAGCTTTCTTT.

For this clonotype: This may arise from a read error, as a much more abundant clone is one base away. The genes are TRBV20-1 and TRBJ2-1; tentatively, D is TRBD2 (8 bases). The CDR3 loop spans 14 amino acids. With 6 bases removed from V and 9 bases from J, the gap between germline ends came to 21 bases. Germline V CDR1 and CDR2: DFQATT, SNEGSKA (reference sequence). The chain's CDR3 is CSAGREGARTEQFF. In nucleotides, the CDR3 is TGCAGTGCAGGCCGGGAGGGGGCGCGGACTGAGCAGTTCTTC.

The chain combines TRBV19 with TRBJ2-7; tentative D call: TRBD2 (6 bases). The V end lost 5 bases, the J end lost 2 bases, and 16 bases lay between the germline ends. Germline CDR1 reads LNHDA; CDR2 reads SQIVND (reference sequence). This CDR3 contains 15 residues. CDR3: CASSPRGSSAYEQYF. For the CDR3, the DNA is TGTGCCAGTAGTCCCCGGGGGTCCAGCGCCTACGAGCAGTACTTC.

This clonotype was observed at least ten times. This chain joins TRBV29-1 and TRBJ2-3; no clear D. The CDR3 extends over 15 amino acids. The germline V gene encodes CDR1 SQVTM and CDR2 ANQGSEA. Trimming shortened V by 4 bases and J by 3 bases, and 17 bases separated the two germline ends. The CDR3 DNA reads as TGCAGCGTTGCGCGACCATCGGGCGTAACAGATACGCAGTATTTT. Translation: CSVARPSGVTDTQYF.

There are many counts of this clonotype. The rearrangement uses TRBV28 and TRBJ2-3; 8 bases fit TRBD1. V trimming: 3 bases; J trimming: 3 bases; junction bases outside the gene matches: 5. Germline CDR1 and CDR2: MDHEN and SYDVKM. This CDR3 comprises 15 residues. CDR3 amino acids: CASSLDRAGTDTQYF. DNA of the CDR3: TGTGCCAGCAGTTTGGACAGGGCGGGAACAGATACGCAGTATTTT.

This clonotype was picked up one time. The genes are TRBV3-1 and TRBJ1-2; tentatively, D is TRBD1 (5 bases). Germline V gene lookup returns CDR1 LGHDT and CDR2 YNNKEL (reference sequence). Trimming removed 4 bases at V and 4 bases at J, with 16 bases between. This CDR3 comprises 15 residues. The CDR3 sequence: CASSRVDMGGYGYTF. The CDR3 DNA sequence: TGTGCCAGCAGCCGGGTGGACATGGGTGGCTATGGCTACACCTTC.

The chain employs TRBV5-6 and TRBJ2-1, with TRBD1 identical over 10 bases. This CDR3 contains 15 residues. Trimming at V came to 2 bases and at J to 6 bases, leaving 5 bases not matched to a gene. Germline V gives CDR1 SGHDT, CDR2 YYEEEE. CDR3 coding DNA: TGTGCCAGCAGCTTAGGACAGGGGGAAGGCAATGAGCAGTTCTTC. This translates into CASSLGQGEGNEQFF.

This clonotype turned up a few times. The V gene is TRBV19, the J gene TRBJ2-1; D unresolved. The V gene's germline CDR1 is LNHDA and CDR2 SQIVND (reference sequence). CDR3 size: 11 residues. V was pared by 6 bases and J by 10 bases, with 10 bases between. DNA for the CDR3: TGTGCCAGTAGGCGAACGACCGAGCAGTTCTTC. As protein: CASRRTTEQFF. Combining the CDR3 with reference TRBV19 and TRBJ2-1 gives the whole variable domain DGGITQSPKYLFRKEGQNVTLSCEQNLNHDAMYWYRQDPGQGLRLIYYSQIVNDFQKGDIAEGYSVSREKKESFPLTVTSAQKNPTAFYLCASRRTTEQFFGPGTRLTVL.

This clonotype was detected many times. The chain employs TRBV7-9 and TRBJ2-7; D not resolved. In germline, CDR1 is SEHNR, CDR2 FQNEAQ (reference sequence). Between the trimmed V and J ends, which lost 3 bases and 2 bases, there was a span of 8 bases. The CDR3 is 13 residues long. The chain's CDR3 is CASSLRDPYEQYF. CDR3 coding DNA: TGTGCCAGCAGCTTGCGAGATCCCTACGAGCAGTACTTC. Variable domain in full (rest from reference TRBV7-9 and TRBJ2-7): DTGVSQNPRHKITKRGQNVTFRCDPISEHNRLYWYRQTLGQGPEFLTYFQNEAQLEKSRLLSDRFSAERPKGSFSTLEIQRTEQGDSAMYLCASSLRDPYEQYFGPGTRLTVT.

This clonotype has just one count. The V and J genes are TRBV12-3 or TRBV12-4 and TRBJ2-1; 9 bases line up with TRBD2. Trimming took 3 bases from V and 10 from J; bases not matched to a gene: 1. CDR3 length equals 12 residues. In nucleotides, the CDR3 is TGTGCCAGCAGTTTTGGACTAGCGGAGCAGTTCTTC. Its translation: CASSFGLAEQFF.

V usage is TRBV7-2 and J usage is TRBJ1-5, with D possibly being TRBD1 (6 bases). This CDR3 region has 14 residues. Germline CDR1 SGHTA, CDR2 FQGNSA. Trimming removed 5 bases at V and 3 bases at J, with 11 bases between. CDR3 nucleotides: TGTGCCAGCAGCCTTCAGGGGAACAATCAGCCCCAGCATTTT. This codes for CASSLQGNNQPQHF. The whole variable domain, remainder taken from reference TRBV7-2 and TRBJ1-5, is GAGVSQSPSNKVTEKGKDVELRCDPISGHTALYWYRQSLGQGLEFLIYFQGNSAPDKSGLPSDRFSAERTGGSVSTLTIQRTQQEDSAVYLCASSLQGNNQPQHFGDGTRLSIL.

This clonotype appeared a few times. The V and J genes are TRBV3-1 and TRBJ2-5; D not certain. The V end lost 4 bases, the J end lost 1 base, and 13 bases lay between the germline ends. The CDR3 totals 15 residues. Germline V lookup: CDR1 LGHDT, CDR2 YNNKEL (reference sequence). CDR3 residues: CASSRLPSLQETQYF. For the CDR3, the DNA is TGTGCCAGCAGCCGCCTACCTTCACTCCAAGAGACCCAGTACTTC.

On this clonotype itself: This clone may be a read error of a much larger clone one base away. This chain connects TRBV3-1 to TRBJ2-5; D is perhaps TRBD2 (5 bases). CDR1 is LGHDT, CDR2 YNNKEL, per germline (reference sequence). This CDR3 region has 12 residues. The CDR3 sequence is CASSHGGETQDF. The CDR3 region has the DNA TGTGCCAGCAGCCACGGAGGCGAGACCCAGGACTTC.